Below are 27 T cell receptor beta chains sequenced from a single sample in a study of early T cells in non-severe SARS-CoV-2 infection. TCRdb itself ran the 5' RACE reads through MiXCR, one entry per CDR3 protein. The data hold around 58,000 distinct CDR3 sequences, with around 7.7% observed a single time. The sample consisted of whole blood, taken at baseline. Receptor source: an adult who was a healthcare worker with PCR-confirmed SARS-CoV-2 infection or an uninfected control (not recorded which).

The chain combines TRBV6-2 or TRBV6-3 with TRBJ1-2; D gene unclear. The V gene lost 6 bases and the J gene lost 1 base, with 12 bases spanning the gap. The CDR3 totals 14 residues. Germline V gene sequence: CDR1 MNHEY, CDR2 SVGEGT. In DNA form, the CDR3 reads TGTGCCAGCAGCCACCCCATTGGTAACTATGGCTACACCTTC. Protein sequence: CASSHPIGNYGYTF.

This clonotype has ten or more counts. The rearrangement uses TRBV4-2 and TRBJ2-3; D call uncertain. The CDR3 is 16 residues long. V was pared by 0 bases and J by 4 bases, with 14 bases between. CDR1 and CDR2 from the germline V gene are LGHNA and YNFKEQ. The chain's CDR3 is CASSQDYGNAADTQYF. The CDR3 nucleotides read TGTGCCAGCAGCCAAGATTACGGAAACGCAGCAGATACGCAGTATTTT.

This clonotype was counted ten times or more. The rearrangement joins TRBV19 to TRBJ2-3; TRBD2 aligns across 7 bases. Germline CDR1 LNHDA, CDR2 SQIVND (reference sequence). This CDR3 has 14 residues. V lost 4 bases and J lost 6; bases outside the gene matches: 7. CDR3 DNA sequence: TGTGCCAGTAGTAGAAGCGGGAATACCGATACGCAGTATTTT. It is translated as CASSRSGNTDTQYF.

The table lists this clonotype with a few counts. This chain joins TRBV29-1 and TRBJ1-2; weak D call: TRBD1 (5 bases). The CDR3 is made up of 15 amino acids. Germline V gene sequence: CDR1 SQVTM, CDR2 ANQGSEA. V lost 4 bases and J lost 2, with 17 bases in between. CDR3 sequence reads: CSVVPSGASNYGYTF. The CDR3 region has the DNA TGCAGCGTTGTTCCTTCCGGGGCCTCCAACTATGGCTACACCTTC.

There are a few counts of this clonotype. This chain uses TRBV11-2 with TRBJ2-5, with no clear D. Trimming cost V 5 bases and J 2 bases, with 21 bases left between them. The CDR3 has 17 residues. Germline values: CDR1 SGHAT, CDR2 FQNNGV. This chain's CDR3 is CASSPHRRLVEQETQYF. In DNA form, the CDR3 reads TGTGCCAGCAGCCCTCACCGGCGATTGGTGGAACAAGAGACCCAGTACTTC.

This clonotype came up many times. The genes are TRBV19 and TRBJ2-1; TRBD2 matches 9 bases. Trimming removed 9 bases from V and 6 bases from J; junction bases left unmatched: 12. CDR1 LNHDA and CDR2 SQIVND come from the germline V gene (reference sequence). This CDR3 spans 15 amino acids. As DNA, the CDR3 is TGTGCCAGCGTACAATTAGCGGGAGATTCCAATGAGCAGTTCTTC. Protein product: CASVQLAGDSNEQFF.

Ten or more counts support this clonotype. The rearrangement uses TRBV6-1 and TRBJ2-3; D may be TRBD2 (6 bases). V shed 1 base and J shed 1 base, with 9 bases lying between them. Germline V gene lookup returns CDR1 MNHNS and CDR2 SASEGT. CDR3 length: 15 amino acids. The CDR3 region has the DNA TGTGCCAGCAGTGAAGAAATAGCGGGCACAGATACGCAGTATTTT. Amino acid sequence: CASSEEIAGTDTQYF.

This clonotype was recorded only once. The V call is TRBV21-1, the J call TRBJ2-7; the listed D gene, TRBD1, was not tested against the DNA. TRBV21-1 corresponds to a pseudogene. CDR3 length: 14 amino acids. CDR3 bases: TGTGCCAGCAGCCCCCCGAAACTAGACTACGAGCAGTACTTC. Amino acids: CASSPPKLDYEQYF.

This clonotype showed up just a few times. The chain couples TRBV10-3 to TRBJ2-7; the match to TRBD2 covers 12 bases. After removal of 6 bases from V and 5 bases from J, the junction contained 5 bases not matched to a gene. The CDR3 has 14 amino acids. Looked up from germline, CDR1 is ENHRY and CDR2 is SYGVKD. This chain's CDR3 is CAISRTSGNDEQYF. The CDR3 bases are TGTGCCATCAGCCGGACTAGCGGGAACGACGAGCAGTACTTC.

Ten or more counts support this clonotype. The chain couples TRBV12-3 or TRBV12-4 to TRBJ2-1; TRBD2 matches at 7 bases. With 0 bases clipped from V and 6 bases from J, the junction kept 5 bases outside the gene matches. The CDR3 has 15 amino acids. In DNA, the CDR3 is TGTGCCAGCAGTTTAGCGGGAGGGCCGGGCAATGAGCAGTTCTTC. It translates to CASSLAGGPGNEQFF.

This clonotype was seen many times. The rearrangement uses TRBV7-2 and TRBJ1-2; no clear D. From germline, CDR1 is SGHTA and CDR2 FQGNSA. Trimming took off 5 bases at V and 4 bases at J, with 14 bases between the two ends. The CDR3 spans 14 residues. The CDR3 DNA reads TGTGCCAGCAGCCCAGACCAATCCGGCTATGGCTACACCTTC. Amino acids: CASSPDQSGYGYTF.

Only a few counts were recorded for this clonotype. The chain couples TRBV5-6 to TRBJ1-4, with 9 bases that match TRBD1. V lost 4 bases, J lost 5 bases, and 6 bases stayed unmatched. This CDR3 has 15 residues. Per the germline V gene, CDR1 is SGHDT and CDR2 is YYEEEE. CDR3 protein: CASSPVGQGNEKLFF. The CDR3 DNA sequence: TGTGCCAGCAGCCCAGTGGGACAGGGAAATGAAAAACTGTTTTTT.

This chain links TRBV6-6 with TRBJ2-7, with 7 bases lining up with TRBD2. Trimming removed 3 bases from V and 5 bases from J; junction bases left unmatched: 7. CDR1 and CDR2 from the germline V gene are MNHNY and SVGAGI (reference sequence). The CDR3 consists of 14 residues. The CDR3 DNA reads TGTGCCAGCAGTTATGCTAGCGGAGTGCACGAGCAGTACTTC. Translation: CASSYASGVHEQYF.

V gene TRBV3-1 combines with J gene TRBJ2-2; 15 bases agree with TRBD2. The CDR3 sequence is 17 residues long. V was clipped by 3 bases and J by 6 bases; unmatched bases: 5. Germline lookup yields CDR1 LGHDT and CDR2 YNNKEL (reference sequence). CDR3 sequence: CASSQGLAGGSAGELFF. CDR3 sequence (DNA): TGTGCCAGCAGCCAGGGACTAGCGGGAGGATCCGCCGGGGAGCTGTTTTTT.

J is TRBJ2-7 and V is TRBV4-1, with D possibly TRBD1 on 5 matching bases. The CDR3 length is 14 residues. Germline V lookup: CDR1 MGHRA, CDR2 YSYEKL. Trimming cost V 1 base and J 5 bases, with 12 bases left between them. This CDR3 reads CASSQVRGPNEQYF. In nucleotides, the CDR3 is TGCGCCAGCAGCCAAGTAAGGGGCCCAAACGAGCAGTACTTC.

The genes are TRBV3-1 and TRBJ1-5; D remains unclear. Between the trimmed V and J ends, which lost 2 bases and 1 base, there was a span of 6 bases. Germline loops: CDR1 LGHDT, CDR2 YNNKEL (reference sequence). The CDR3 is 14 residues long. For the CDR3, the DNA is TGTGCCAGCAGCCAAACTTCAAGCAATCAGCCCCAGCATTTT. Translating gives CASSQTSSNQPQHF.

This clonotype was seen many times. The CDR3 region is CATSDRTGLYSYNEQFF. The CDR3 DNA is TGTGCCACCAGTGATAGGACAGGGCTTTACTCCTACAATGAGCAGTTCTTC. The rearrangement joins TRBV24-1 to TRBJ2-1; 8 nucleotides line up with TRBD1. J lost 0 bases, V lost 3 bases, and 6 bases had no gene match. The CDR3 extends over 17 amino acids. In germline, CDR1 is KGHDR, CDR2 SFDVKD.

The rearrangement uses TRBV12-3 or TRBV12-4 and TRBJ2-3; 9 positions agree with TRBD1. The CDR3 is 15 amino acids. V shed 5 bases, J shed 2 bases, and the junction held 5 bases outside the gene matches. The CDR3 region has the DNA TGTGCCAGCAGTGCGGGACAGGGCAACACAGATACGCAGTATTTT. This codes for CASSAGQGNTDTQYF.

This clonotype was observed many times. The chain joins TRBV13 to TRBJ1-2; D is unresolved. CDR3 size: 15 residues. Germline V lookup: CDR1 PRHDT, CDR2 FYEKMQ (reference sequence). Between the trimmed V and J ends, which lost 5 bases and 2 bases, there was a span of 15 bases. This chain's CDR3 is CASSRPGSGNYGYTF. The CDR3 DNA reads TGTGCCAGCAGCCGTCCGGGTTCAGGCAACTATGGCTACACCTTC.

The rearrangement joins TRBV3-1 to TRBJ1-6; maybe TRBD1 (5 bases). The germline gives CDR1 LGHDT, CDR2 YNNKEL (reference sequence). V dropped 0 bases and J dropped 4 bases, with 13 bases sitting between them. This CDR3 comprises 17 residues. The CDR3 loop is CASSQDYAGFYNSPLHF. CDR3 bases: TGTGCCAGCAGCCAAGATTATGCAGGGTTTTATAATTCACCCCTCCACTTT.

This clonotype has a handful of counts. This sequence joins TRBV18 and TRBJ2-1; D is uncertain. This CDR3 spans 13 amino acids. The germline V gene has CDR1 KGHSH and CDR2 LQKENI. V was clipped by 6 bases and J by 8 bases, with 14 bases between them. The CDR3 region is CASSPASWHEQFF. In DNA, the CDR3 is TGTGCCAGCTCCCCTGCGAGTTGGCATGAGCAGTTCTTC.

Only a few counts were recorded for this clonotype. The chain links TRBV5-1 to TRBJ2-1; D may be TRBD2 (6 bases). This CDR3 has 14 amino acids. Trimming cost V 4 bases and J 5 bases, with 13 bases left between them. Per the germline V gene, CDR1 is SGHRS and CDR2 is YFSETQ. The CDR3 region is CASSQRTGDNEQFF. In DNA, the CDR3 is TGCGCCAGCAGCCAGAGGACGGGAGACAATGAGCAGTTCTTC.

V usage is TRBV4-1 and J usage is TRBJ2-3; TRBD2 matches 11 bases. CDR1 and CDR2 (germline): MGHRA, YSYEKL. The CDR3 runs 18 residues. V lost 0 bases, J lost 3 bases, and 8 bases stayed unmatched. CDR3 DNA sequence: TGCGCCAGCAGCCAAGATTTCCAGGGACTAGCGGAGACAGATACGCAGTATTTT. Protein product: CASSQDFQGLAETDTQYF.

In this sample, this clonotype turned up many times. The chain recombines TRBV7-9 with TRBJ2-3; no clear D gene. Trimming shortened V by 1 base and J by 1 base, and 9 bases separated the two germline ends. The CDR3 length is 15 residues. Germline CDR1 and CDR2: SEHNR and FQNEAQ (reference sequence). CDR3 nucleotide sequence: TGTGCCAGCAGCTTAGACAAGCTGGGCACAGATACGCAGTATTTT. Residues: CASSLDKLGTDTQYF.

The chain is built from TRBV20-1 and TRBJ2-1, with D possibly TRBD2 on 6 matching bases. Germline lookup yields CDR1 DFQATT and CDR2 SNEGSKA (reference sequence). V dropped 4 bases and J dropped 7 bases, with 14 bases sitting between them. The length of the CDR3 is 13 residues. The CDR3 DNA follows: TGCAGTGCTATGGTACGGGAGACGAATGAGCAGTTCTTC. Translated, it gives CSAMVRETNEQFF.

This clonotype was seen only a few times. The V call is TRBV4-1, the J call TRBJ2-1; the match to TRBD2 covers 12 bases. The germline V gene encodes CDR1 MGHRA and CDR2 YSYEKL. The CDR3 sequence is 16 residues long. J lost 4 bases, V lost 1 base, and 2 bases had no gene match. CDR3 DNA: TGCGCCAGCAGCCAAGCCGGACTAGCGGGATACAATGAGCAGTTCTTC. Protein: CASSQAGLAGYNEQFF.

This clonotype was observed a few times. V usage is TRBV11-2 and J usage is TRBJ2-4; 8 nucleotides match TRBD2. This CDR3 has 15 amino acids. CDR1 and CDR2 (germline): SGHAT, FQNNGV. Germline trimming cut 5 bases from V and 4 bases from J; bases unmatched to any gene: 7. The CDR3 region is CASSPIAGPKNIQYF. As DNA, the CDR3 is TGTGCCAGCAGCCCGATAGCGGGACCGAAAAACATTCAGTACTTC.